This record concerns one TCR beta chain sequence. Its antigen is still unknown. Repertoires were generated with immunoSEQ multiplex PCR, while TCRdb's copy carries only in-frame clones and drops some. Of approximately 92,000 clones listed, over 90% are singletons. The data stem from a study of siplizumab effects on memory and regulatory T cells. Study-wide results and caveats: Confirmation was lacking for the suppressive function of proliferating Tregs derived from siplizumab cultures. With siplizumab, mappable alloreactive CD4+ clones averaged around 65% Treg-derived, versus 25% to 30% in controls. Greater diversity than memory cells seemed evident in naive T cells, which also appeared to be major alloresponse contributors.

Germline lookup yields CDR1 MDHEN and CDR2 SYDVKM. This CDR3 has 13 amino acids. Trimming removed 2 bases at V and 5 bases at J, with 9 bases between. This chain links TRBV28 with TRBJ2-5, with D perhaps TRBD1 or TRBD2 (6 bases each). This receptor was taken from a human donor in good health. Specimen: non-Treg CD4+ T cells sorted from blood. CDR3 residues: CASSLVGGETQYF. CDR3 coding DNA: TGTGCCAGCAGTTTAGTCGGGGGCGAGACCCAGTACTTC.